What follows is one TCR beta chain and its context. Its antigen is currently not known. Base-call qualities are not available, and no considerably larger clone is one nucleotide away. Additional DNA sequences in this sample encode the identical CDR3. Participants in the prospective study were aged about 18 to 95 years, lived in 24 United States geographic areas, and enrolled through a virtual design. Cohort assignment in the prospective study relied on participant-reported clinical history from a screening survey and a study questionnaire. Recovered participants in ImmuneRACE Cohort 3 were defined as having two consecutive negative NP/OP PCR tests, clearance from a healthcare professional, or resolution of symptoms. In the prospective study, mobile phlebotomists collected whole blood, serum and a nasopharyngeal or oropharyngeal swab from each participant. Participants in the prospective study had the option to provide additional blood draws and questionnaires over a roughly 2-month period. Before DNA extraction, blood samples from the prospective study were shipped at room temperature or frozen.

The data are from a study of blood T cell repertoires in COVID-19 (dated by TCRdb to 2018 to 2021). About the full investigation: The collaborator samples originated in the United States, Italy and Spain and spanned the acute and convalescent phases of COVID-19. The prospective study material was composed of cDNA or gDNA derived from T cells, B-cell-depleted T cells, or PBMCs. Subjects who had been exposed to COVID-19, were actively infected with it, or had recovered from it provided the deeply sampled blood TCRbeta repertoires that made up the dataset. A freely available public database, intended as a resource for researchers studying the immune response to SARS-CoV-2, is where the repertoires were released. Samples were obtained from the ongoing ImmuneRACE study (first 160 participants) and from 1,254 subjects provided by 6 global collaborators. A de-identified subject ID, COVID-19 status, age in years and sex were almost always included in the sample metadata. Where available, HLA class I and class II types were taken from metadata supplied by the sample provider and were not determined by assay-based typing. Overall study results and their limits: The amount of clinical and demographic metadata varied by source and participant and was provided uncurated.

The immunoSEQ Assay, a bias-controlled multiplex PCR, was used to amplify TCRbeta CDR3 regions from genomic DNA. The authors' pipeline ran thus. The number of nucleated cells in each sample was estimated from the amplification of reference gene primers within the assay. Sequence reads were collapsed and filtered to measure the absolute abundance of every unique TCRbeta CDR3 rearrangement. For each sample, productive Simpson clonality was calculated as the square root of Simpson's diversity index over productive rearrangements. The source is immuneACCESS, and TCRdb retained only in-frame sequences with V and J called. Part of the clones is not carried over; for the studies checked, unresolved V genes explain less than half of this, and the remainder is unexplained. V and J calls and clone size follow that table, whereas D and trimming were derived from the DNA. Counted in this sample were about 270,000 clones; roughly 87% of them appeared once. The biggest ten clones account for 0.8% to 1% of the sample.

CDR1 is given as SGHRS and CDR2 as YFSETQ, both from the germline V gene. The CDR3 starts with the cysteine, ends with the phenylalanine, and has 12 residues. The CDR3 DNA has 36 bases and is translated from base 1. At the junction V is shortened by 2 bases and J by 5 bases, with 7 bases in between. Rearrangement joined TRBV5-1 to TRBJ1-2, with an unclear D gene assignment. What was sequenced was PBMCs or T cells enriched from blood (not recorded which). The TCR comes from a woman under 40 who had recovered from COVID-19. The DNA is as follows: TGCGCCAGCAGCTTATCGGGGTATGGCTACACCTTC. It is translated as CASSLSGYGYTF.